These T cell receptor beta chains were read from a single sample in a study of neoadjuvant anti-PD-1 for oral cavity cancer. Sequencing used immunoSEQ multiplex PCR; TCRdb keeps in-frame clones, though not all of them. The data show about 14,000 clones, around 82% seen once. The input for sequencing was PBMCs, taken after nivolumab (anti-PD-1) treatment. The receptors originated from a person aged 35-80 years with oral cavity squamous cell carcinoma. Both conserved end residues are part of each CDR3. A D gene is named only where the DNA matches it firmly. Clone size, where shown, is once, few, many, or a class for clones that have expanded.

d_call	v_call	clone_size	j_call	cdr3_aa	cdr3_nt
TRBD1	TRBV5-1	few	TRBJ2-4	CASSQGTGRHLSIQYF	TGCGCCAGCAGTCAAGGGACAGGGCGCCATTTGAGCATTCAGTACTTC
-	TRBV7-6	-	TRBJ2-1	CASSLVWVANEQFF	TGTGCCAGCAGCTTAGTTTGGGTGGCGAATGAGCAGTTCTTC
-	TRBV5-5	-	TRBJ1-4	CASSLEAQGSPSSEKLFF	TGTGCCAGCAGCTTGGAGGCCCAGGGATCGCCTTCTAGTGAAAAACTGTTTTTT
TRBD1	TRBV9	-	TRBJ2-4	CASSRTGIAKNIQYF	TGTGCCAGCAGCCGGACAGGTATAGCCAAAAACATTCAGTACTTC
-	TRBV9	once	TRBJ2-5	CASSGGSETQYF	TGTGCCAGCAGCGGTGGGAGCGAGACCCAGTACTTC
-	TRBV11-3	-	TRBJ2-5	CASSLGRDGEETQYF	TGTGCCAGCAGCTTAGGACGGGACGGAGAAGAGACCCAGTACTTC
TRBD2	TRBV11-2	-	TRBJ2-1	CASSQLAGLYNEQFF	TGTGCCAGCAGTCAACTAGCGGGACTATACAATGAGCAGTTCTTC
TRBD1	TRBV5-4	-	TRBJ2-7	CASSSGQEPILTYEQYF	TGTGCCAGCAGCTCTGGACAGGAACCGATTTTGACCTACGAGCAGTACTTC
-	TRBV11-2	-	TRBJ2-7	CASRPIQQGPEQYF	TGTGCCAGCAGGCCAATACAACAGGGCCCCGAGCAGTACTTC
TRBD1	TRBV5-1	-	TRBJ1-2	CASSNLPRRQGYYGYTF	TGCGCCAGCAGCAACCTGCCCCGGCGACAGGGTTACTATGGCTACACCTTC
-	TRBV9	-	TRBJ1-4	CASSAGYGVREKLFF	TGTGCCAGCAGCGCAGGGTATGGGGTCCGTGAAAAACTGTTTTTT
-	TRBV6-6	-	TRBJ2-1	CASSRTSYNEQFF	TGTGCCAGCAGCAGAACTAGTTATAATGAGCAGTTCTTC
-	TRBV6-6	-	TRBJ1-3	CASSLPSGNTIYF	TGTGCCAGCAGCCTCCCCTCTGGAAACACCATATATTTT
TRBD2	TRBV5-8	-	TRBJ2-7	CASIRTRYEQYF	TGTGCCAGCATCCGGACTAGGTACGAGCAGTACTTC
-	TRBV2	-	TRBJ2-1	CASRDRLSYNEQFF	TGTGCCAGCAGAGACAGACTCTCCTACAATGAGCAGTTCTTC
-	TRBV2	-	TRBJ2-7	CASRGQPYEQYF	TGTGCCAGCCGGGGACAACCCTACGAGCAGTACTTC
-	TRBV5-1	-	TRBJ1-3	CASSLATRNEGNTIYF	TGCGCCAGCAGCTTGGCCACCCGGAATGAAGGAAACACCATATATTTT